The present T cell receptor beta chain was sequenced within a study of spatial heterogeneity in lung cancer. Study-level background: As counted in raw reads, each unique TCR and UMI combination appeared more than ten times on average.

The time point here: sample taken at primary tumor resection. There were 75 or so donors, all of them untreated patients with early-stage non-small cell lung cancer. Whole RNA, which was extracted from tumor, nontumor lung tissue or frozen PBMC, was sequenced without any cell sorting. Points from the study as a whole: Counts of expanded alpha and beta TCRs within tumors tracked the tumor nonsynonymous mutation count.

TCRdb fed the 5' RACE reads into MiXCR, producing one record per CDR3 protein. The sample contains more than 3,000 distinct CDR3 sequences, 4% to 6% of which appear only once. By its share, this clonotype is medium-sized. Its matching antigen is unknown. The CDR3 totals 14 residues. Germline V gene lookup returns CDR1 SNHLY and CDR2 FYNNEI. Losses at the gene ends were 8 bases for V and 7 bases for J; bases not matched to a gene: 11. The material sequenced was lung tumor tissue, taken at surgery. This TCR was sampled from a female donor with early-stage non-small cell lung cancer. The chain is built from TRBV2 and TRBJ2-1; 7 bases line up with TRBD2. CDR3 region: CASLRGDRGNEQFF. The CDR3 region has the DNA TGTGCCAGCCTACGGGGGGACCGCGGAAATGAGCAGTTCTTC.